This T cell receptor (beta chain) originates from a study of beta chain features in type 1 diabetes. Whole-study results and caveats: Type 1 diabetes patients had fewer VDJ junction insertions and more deletions. Type 1 diabetes patients showed a moderate but significant shortening of TCRB CDR3s in all four CD4+ subsets. Cells carrying high TCR expression could end up over-represented when cDNA is sequenced.

The sample holds one count of this clone. The antigen is undetermined. This specimen includes other DNA sequences encoding the same CDR3. From germline, CDR1 is MNHEY and CDR2 SMNVEV (reference sequence). The CDR3 is 13 amino acids. The V gene end was trimmed by 6 bases and the J gene end by 2 bases; junction bases not matched to a gene: 3. The isolated RNA, all of it, was reverse transcribed, so expressed TCRB transcripts were what got sequenced. Sequencing was performed with immunoSEQ multiplex PCR; in TCRdb, only in-frame clones are kept and a portion is missing. The sample carries 330,000 or so clones, about 19% recorded once. Sorting of CD4+ naive, central memory, regulatory and stem cell-like memory cells was performed via CD45RO/CCR7/CD25/CD127/CD95/CD27.

Sequenced material: naive CD4+ T cells from blood. This sequence originates from a woman between 18 and 29 years old in good health. The chain recombines TRBV27 with TRBJ1-2, with 7 bases matching TRBD1. CDR3 coding DNA: TGTGCCAGCAGCGACAGGGTGAACTATGGCTACACCTTC. Encoded protein: CASSDRVNYGYTF.